A selection of T cell receptor beta chains follows, all from one sample in a study of OX40 agonist ivuxolimab in advanced cancers. The table came from immunoSEQ multiplex PCR; TCRdb's copy has only in-frame clones and leaves some out. The table includes approximately 70,000 clones, about 81% detected once. The sequencing here drew on CD4+ or CD8+ T cells sorted from blood, taken in a trial of the OX40 agonist ivuxolimab. These receptors came from an adult with an advanced solid tumor such as melanoma, head and neck, liver or kidney cancer. The CDR3 runs from the conserved cysteine through the conserved F or W. Fields, in order: V gene, D gene, clone size, J gene, CDR3 DNA, CDR3 protein. D genes are given only for firm matches. Size is omitted from some rows. Given values are once, few, many or a class for expanded clones.

v_gene: TRBV7-8; d_gene: .; abundance: .; j_gene: TRBJ2-2; CDR3nt: TGTGCCAGCAGCGGCCGGATAGACACCGGGGAGCTGTTTTTT; CDR3aa: CASSGRIDTGELFF
v_gene: TRBV28; d_gene: .; abundance: .; j_gene: TRBJ1-1; CDR3nt: TGTGCCAGCAGTTTCACACAGGGGAACACTGAAGCTTTCTTT; CDR3aa: CASSFTQGNTEAFF
v_gene: TRBV10-3; d_gene: TRBD1; abundance: few; j_gene: TRBJ2-7; CDR3nt: TGTGCCATCAGTGAGGACCTGAGGACAGGGGGCGCCGAGCAGTACTTC; CDR3aa: CAISEDLRTGGAEQYF
v_gene: TRBV7-3; d_gene: TRBD1; abundance: .; j_gene: TRBJ1-1; CDR3nt: TGTGCCAGCAGCTTAAACAGGGGCACTGAAGCTTTCTTT; CDR3aa: CASSLNRGTEAFF
v_gene: TRBV10-3; d_gene: TRBD1; abundance: .; j_gene: TRBJ1-2; CDR3nt: TGTGCCATCAACCAGGGGGGCTATGGCTACACCTTC; CDR3aa: CAINQGGYGYTF
v_gene: TRBV20-1; d_gene: .; abundance: .; j_gene: TRBJ2-1; CDR3nt: TGCAGTGCTAGTCCAGGCAATGAGCAGTTCTTC; CDR3aa: CSASPGNEQFF
v_gene: TRBV30; d_gene: TRBD2; abundance: .; j_gene: TRBJ2-7; CDR3nt: TGTGCCTGGAGGACTAGCGGGACGGCCCTGTACTTC; CDR3aa: CAWRTSGTALYF
v_gene: TRBV4-1; d_gene: TRBD2; abundance: .; j_gene: TRBJ2-6; CDR3nt: TGCGCCAGCAGCCAAGGACTAGCGGTAACTGGGGCCAACGTCCTGACTTTC; CDR3aa: CASSQGLAVTGANVLTF
v_gene: TRBV19; d_gene: .; abundance: once; j_gene: TRBJ1-1; CDR3nt: TGTGCCAGTCACTCCGGGGGCACAGTCACTGAAGCTTTCTTT; CDR3aa: CASHSGGTVTEAFF
v_gene: TRBV7-9; d_gene: .; abundance: few; j_gene: TRBJ1-2; CDR3nt: TGTGCCAGCAGCTTACCGGGACAAATAAGTGGGGGCTACACCTTC; CDR3aa: CASSLPGQISGGYTF
v_gene: TRBV7-9; d_gene: .; abundance: few; j_gene: TRBJ2-1; CDR3nt: TGTGCCAGCAGCCTAGTTAATACTGATAATGAGCAGTTCTTC; CDR3aa: CASSLVNTDNEQFF
v_gene: TRBV19; d_gene: .; abundance: .; j_gene: TRBJ1-3; CDR3nt: TGTGCCAGTAGTATCCCAGGGTCTGGAAACACCATATATTTT; CDR3aa: CASSIPGSGNTIYF
v_gene: TRBV5-1; d_gene: .; abundance: .; j_gene: TRBJ2-3; CDR3nt: TGCGCCAGCAGCTTGGCGGGTCTGGGCACAGATACGCAGTATTTT; CDR3aa: CASSLAGLGTDTQYF
v_gene: TRBV5-1; d_gene: .; abundance: .; j_gene: TRBJ2-7; CDR3nt: TGCGCCAGCAGCTTAGGGACAATGCACATATACGAGCAGTACTTC; CDR3aa: CASSLGTMHIYEQYF
v_gene: TRBV9; d_gene: TRBD1; abundance: .; j_gene: TRBJ1-1; CDR3nt: TGTGCCAGCAGCGCCTGGGACAGCAACACTGAAGCTTTCTTT; CDR3aa: CASSAWDSNTEAFF
v_gene: TRBV28; d_gene: .; abundance: .; j_gene: TRBJ1-2; CDR3nt: TGTGCCAGCAGTTTGGCAGGGGCCAGGAACTATGGCTACACCTTC; CDR3aa: CASSLAGARNYGYTF
v_gene: TRBV5-4; d_gene: TRBD2; abundance: .; j_gene: TRBJ2-3; CDR3nt: TGTGCCAGCAGCTTTCGACTAGCGGGGGGGCCTCCTCGCACAGATACGCAGTATTTT; CDR3aa: CASSFRLAGGPPRTDTQYF
v_gene: TRBV10-2; d_gene: TRBD2; abundance: .; j_gene: TRBJ2-7; CDR3nt: TGCGCCAGCAGTGTGCTAGCGGGATCCTACGAGCAGTACTTC; CDR3aa: CASSVLAGSYEQYF
v_gene: TRBV19; d_gene: .; abundance: .; j_gene: TRBJ2-1; CDR3nt: TGTGCCAGTAGTATAGTACGGGGCAATGAGCAGTTCTTC; CDR3aa: CASSIVRGNEQFF
v_gene: TRBV30; d_gene: TRBD2; abundance: .; j_gene: TRBJ2-2; CDR3nt: TGTGCCTGGAGCGGACTAGCGGGCACCGGGGAGCTGTTTTTT; CDR3aa: CAWSGLAGTGELFF
v_gene: TRBV7-2; d_gene: .; abundance: .; j_gene: TRBJ1-3; CDR3nt: TGTGCCAGCAGCTCCCGACTGGCCCACTCTGGAAACACCATATATTTT; CDR3aa: CASSSRLAHSGNTIYF
v_gene: TRBV5-4; d_gene: .; abundance: .; j_gene: TRBJ2-2; CDR3nt: TGTGCCAGCAGCCGTTTCGGGAGTGCGAACACCGGGGAGCTGTTTTTT; CDR3aa: CASSRFGSANTGELFF
v_gene: TRBV7-9; d_gene: .; abundance: once; j_gene: TRBJ1-4; CDR3nt: TGTGCCAGCAGCCCCGGGCCGCTTCAGAATGAAAAACTGTTTTTT; CDR3aa: CASSPGPLQNEKLFF
v_gene: TRBV29-1; d_gene: .; abundance: .; j_gene: TRBJ1-2; CDR3nt: TGCAGCGTTGAGACTAGGGGTTTTTCTGGCTACACCTTC; CDR3aa: CSVETRGFSGYTF
v_gene: TRBV19; d_gene: .; abundance: .; j_gene: TRBJ1-3; CDR3nt: TGTGCCAGTAGCCGAGGACAGTCCTCTGGAAACACCATATATTTT; CDR3aa: CASSRGQSSGNTIYF
v_gene: TRBV6-5; d_gene: .; abundance: .; j_gene: TRBJ2-2; CDR3nt: TGTGCCAGCAGCCGGAACACCGGGGAGCTGTTTTTT; CDR3aa: CASSRNTGELFF
v_gene: TRBV6-5; d_gene: TRBD2; abundance: .; j_gene: TRBJ2-2; CDR3nt: TGTGCCAGCAGTTACTGGGGGACTAGCGGGGCCGGGGAGCTGTTTTTT; CDR3aa: CASSYWGTSGAGELFF
v_gene: TRBV6-5; d_gene: .; abundance: .; j_gene: TRBJ1-2; CDR3nt: TGTGCCAGCAGGGAACTCGCCTACTATGGCTACACCTTC; CDR3aa: CASRELAYYGYTF
v_gene: TRBV7-6; d_gene: .; abundance: .; j_gene: TRBJ2-5; CDR3nt: TGTGCCAGCAGCTTCCTACCCGGGCCCCGGGGGCTGGAGACCCAGTACTTC; CDR3aa: CASSFLPGPRGLETQYF
v_gene: TRBV6-5; d_gene: .; abundance: .; j_gene: TRBJ1-3; CDR3nt: TGTGCCAGCAGTTACGCGGCAGGGCCTGGAAACACCATATATTTT; CDR3aa: CASSYAAGPGNTIYF
v_gene: TRBV2; d_gene: TRBD2; abundance: .; j_gene: TRBJ2-1; CDR3nt: TGTGCCACCAACCTCCTAGCGGGCTACAATGAGCAGTTCTTC; CDR3aa: CATNLLAGYNEQFF
v_gene: TRBV27; d_gene: TRBD2; abundance: .; j_gene: TRBJ2-1; CDR3nt: TGTGCCAGCAGCCCCCTCGGGACTAGCGGTTACAATGAGCAGTTCTTC; CDR3aa: CASSPLGTSGYNEQFF
v_gene: TRBV28; d_gene: .; abundance: .; j_gene: TRBJ2-3; CDR3nt: TGTGCCAGCACCAAAAATAGGGGACTTAACACAGATACGCAGTATTTT; CDR3aa: CASTKNRGLNTDTQYF
v_gene: TRBV5-6; d_gene: .; abundance: .; j_gene: TRBJ1-4; CDR3nt: TGTGCCAGCAGCTTGGCCTGGTCAGAAAAACTGTTTTTT; CDR3aa: CASSLAWSEKLFF
v_gene: TRBV6-1; d_gene: .; abundance: .; j_gene: TRBJ1-6; CDR3nt: TGTGCCAGCAGGCAGGGACATTATAATTCACCCCTCCACTTT; CDR3aa: CASRQGHYNSPLHF
v_gene: TRBV4-3; d_gene: .; abundance: .; j_gene: TRBJ1-2; CDR3nt: TGCGCCAGCAGCCCCACGGCCCCGCGGGGTGGCTACACCTTC; CDR3aa: CASSPTAPRGGYTF
v_gene: TRBV11-2; d_gene: .; abundance: few; j_gene: TRBJ2-3; CDR3nt: .; CDR3aa: CASSFGPGDRGSTDTQYF
v_gene: TRBV29-1; d_gene: .; abundance: few; j_gene: TRBJ1-1; CDR3nt: TGCAGCGCAACGGAGAGGAACACTGAAGCTTTCTTT; CDR3aa: CSATERNTEAFF
v_gene: TRBV9; d_gene: .; abundance: .; j_gene: TRBJ1-2; CDR3nt: TGTGCCAGCAGCGTAACGGACAGCCCCTATGGCTACACCTTC; CDR3aa: CASSVTDSPYGYTF
v_gene: TRBV6-5; d_gene: TRBD1; abundance: once; j_gene: TRBJ1-2; CDR3nt: TGTGCCAGCAGTTCCGGGACAGGGGGTGGCTACACCTTC; CDR3aa: CASSSGTGGGYTF
v_gene: TRBV4-3; d_gene: .; abundance: .; j_gene: TRBJ2-3; CDR3nt: TGCGCCAGCAGCCTAAGGGTATTCACAGATACGCAGTATTTT; CDR3aa: CASSLRVFTDTQYF
v_gene: TRBV6-6; d_gene: .; abundance: .; j_gene: TRBJ1-1; CDR3nt: TGTGCCAGCAGTTTCGGACAGACCATGAACACTGAAGCTTTCTTT; CDR3aa: CASSFGQTMNTEAFF
v_gene: TRBV11-2; d_gene: TRBD2; abundance: .; j_gene: TRBJ2-5; CDR3nt: TGTGCCAGCAGCCCCACGGGACTAGCGGGAGTGGAGACCCAGTACTTC; CDR3aa: CASSPTGLAGVETQYF
v_gene: TRBV9; d_gene: TRBD1; abundance: .; j_gene: TRBJ1-5; CDR3nt: TGTGCCAGCAGCGTAGATACAGGGGGAGGCAATCAGCCCCAGCATTTT; CDR3aa: CASSVDTGGGNQPQHF
v_gene: TRBV28; d_gene: .; abundance: .; j_gene: TRBJ1-2; CDR3nt: TGTGCCAGCATACGAGGGAGTGGGTATGGCTACACCTTC; CDR3aa: CASIRGSGYGYTF